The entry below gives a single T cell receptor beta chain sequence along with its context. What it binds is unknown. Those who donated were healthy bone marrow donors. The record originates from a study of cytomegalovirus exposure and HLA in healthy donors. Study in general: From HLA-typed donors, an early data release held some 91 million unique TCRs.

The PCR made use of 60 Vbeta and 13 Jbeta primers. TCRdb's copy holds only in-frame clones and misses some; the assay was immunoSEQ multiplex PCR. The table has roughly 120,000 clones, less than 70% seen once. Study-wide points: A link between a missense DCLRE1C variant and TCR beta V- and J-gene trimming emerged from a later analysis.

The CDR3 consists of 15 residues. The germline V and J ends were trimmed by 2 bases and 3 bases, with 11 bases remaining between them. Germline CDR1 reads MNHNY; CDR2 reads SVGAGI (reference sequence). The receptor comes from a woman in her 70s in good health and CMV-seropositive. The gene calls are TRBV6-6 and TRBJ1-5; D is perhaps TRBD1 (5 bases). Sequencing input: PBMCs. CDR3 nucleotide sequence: TGTGCCAGCAGTTACGGAACAGGTTCCAATCAGCCCCAGCATTTT. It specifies CASSYGTGSNQPQHF.